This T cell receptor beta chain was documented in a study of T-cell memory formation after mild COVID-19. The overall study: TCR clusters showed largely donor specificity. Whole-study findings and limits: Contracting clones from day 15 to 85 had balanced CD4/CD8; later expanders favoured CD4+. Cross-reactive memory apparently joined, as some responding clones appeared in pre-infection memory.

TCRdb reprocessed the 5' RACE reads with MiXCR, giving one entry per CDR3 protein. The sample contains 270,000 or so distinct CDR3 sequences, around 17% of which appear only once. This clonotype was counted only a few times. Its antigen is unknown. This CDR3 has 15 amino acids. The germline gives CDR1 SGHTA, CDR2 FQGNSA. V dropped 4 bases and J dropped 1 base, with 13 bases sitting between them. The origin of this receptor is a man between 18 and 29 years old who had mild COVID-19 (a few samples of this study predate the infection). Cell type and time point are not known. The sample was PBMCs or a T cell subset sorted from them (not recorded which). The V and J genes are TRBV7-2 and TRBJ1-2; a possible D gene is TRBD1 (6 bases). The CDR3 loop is CASSSSNRVNYGYTF. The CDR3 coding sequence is TGTGCCAGCAGCTCCTCGAACAGGGTTAACTATGGCTACACCTTC.